This entry is about one T cell receptor (beta chain). What it binds is unknown. The germline V gene encodes CDR1 SGHRS and CDR2 YFSETQ. V was cut by 0 bases and J by 7 bases, with 8 bases left in between. There are 14 residues in the CDR3. 13 Jbeta primers and 60 Vbeta primers were used for the PCR. Original processing notes: Unique TCR beta chains numbered roughly 80 million in a later analysis, with around 10 million shared. Using immunoSEQ multiplex PCR, the repertoire was profiled, and TCRdb retains in-frame clones only, with some absent. Clone size and the V and J calls come from that table; the DNA yielded D and trimming. The repertoire holds 150,000 to 200,000 clones, with around 80% as singletons. The record originates from a study of cytomegalovirus exposure and HLA in healthy donors. Broader study findings: In terms of immune exposure information, only CMV serostatus was available.

The clonotype was recovered from a girl aged 10-17 years in good health and CMV-seropositive. The chain recombines TRBV5-1 with TRBJ2-6; D uncertain. Sequenced material: PBMCs. The CDR3 loop is CASSLERSANVLTF. CDR3 nucleotide sequence: TGCGCCAGCAGCTTGGAAAGGAGTGCCAACGTCCTGACTTTC. Supplemented by reference TRBV5-1 and TRBJ2-6, the full variable domain reads KAGVTQTPRYLIKTRGQQVTLSCSPISGHRSVSWYQQTPGQGLQFLFEYFSETQRNKGNFPGRFSGRQFSNSRSEMNVSTLELGDSALYLCASSLERSANVLTFGAGSRLTVL.